The table lists the clone carrying this T cell receptor beta chain with many counts. The antigen remains undetermined. The sample originates from a study of T cells in Graves' hyperthyroidism and ophthalmopathy. Overall study: Prior to any treatment, at the point of initial diagnosis, peripheral blood was collected.

Those patients with uncontrolled infection, other autoimmune disease, pregnancy or lactation were excluded. Diagnosis relied on clinical symptoms, serum thyroxine and TRAb, thyroid ultrasound and orbital computed tomography. RNA transcripts yielded amplified TCR beta CDR3 regions. The HTBI primer set served for first-round RT-PCR of the TCR CDR3. TCRdb used MiXCR to reprocess the multiplex PCR reads, holding one entry per CDR3 protein. The repertoire holds around 450,000 distinct CDR3 sequences, more than 15% seen once, with 13% to 15% in the top ten. Study-wide points: Expanded thyroid clonotypes (above 0.001) were mostly also found in blood.

Sequenced input: blood. The receptor was isolated from a woman under 30 with Graves' hyperthyroidism.

The CDR3 region is CASRDFGSGADTQYF. CDR3 sequence (DNA): TGTGCCAGCAGGGACTTCGGGAGTGGAGCAGATACGCAGTATTTT. V usage is TRBV7-8 and J usage is TRBJ2-3, with D perhaps TRBD2 (6 bases). The CDR3 is made up of 15 amino acids. Trimming took 6 bases from V and 4 from J, leaving 17 bases between them. Germline V gene lookup returns CDR1 SGHVS and CDR2 FQNEAQ.